Listed below are T cell receptor beta chains from one sample, sequenced in a study of PD-1 blockade in classical Hodgkin lymphoma. The assay was immunoSEQ multiplex PCR, and TCRdb's table has in-frame clones only and misses some. The table has some 41,000 clones, 60% to 85% seen once. The starting material was peripheral blood mononuclear cells (PBMCs), obtained at baseline. The receptors here all came from a human donor with classical Hodgkin lymphoma. The CDR3 runs from the conserved cysteine through the conserved F or W. The D gene is left open where the match is weak. The size of a clone is reported for some rows only, either as once, few or many, or as a class for expanded clones.

TGTGCCAGAAGCTTGGCGGGACTAGCGGTTATTTACTCCTACGAGCAGTACTTC	CARSLAGLAVIYSYEQYF	TRBV5-3	-	TRBD2	TRBJ2-7	18
TGTGCCACCTCGACAGGACGCAATCAGCCCCAGCATTTT	CATSTGRNQPQHF	TRBV7-6	-	-	TRBJ1-5	13
TGTGCCAGCATTACTGGGACAGGGCCCCTCTATGGCTACACCTTC	CASITGTGPLYGYTF	TRBV28	-	TRBD1	TRBJ1-2	15
TGTGCCAGCAGCTTAGCGCTAAGCGGAGGGTTCTACGAGCAGTACTTC	CASSLALSGGFYEQYF	TRBV7-3	-	-	TRBJ2-7	16
TGTGCCAGCAGGACGAGCGGGGGGAAGGAGGAGCAGTACTTC	CASRTSGGKEEQYF	TRBV6-5	once	TRBD2	TRBJ2-7	14
TGTGCCAGCAGGCAACCGGGCGCCAATCAGCCCCAGCATTTT	CASRQPGANQPQHF	TRBV6-5	-	-	TRBJ1-5	14
TGTGCCAGCATCTCTGGTCTGGGAACAGAGAACACTGAAGCTTTCTTT	CASISGLGTENTEAFF	TRBV2	-	-	TRBJ1-1	16
TGTGCCAGCAGTTACTCCAACATGCACACTGAAGCTTTCTTT	CASSYSNMHTEAFF	TRBV6-5	many	-	TRBJ1-1	14
TGTGCCAGCAGCGTAGGACTCATGGGCAATGAGCAGTTCTTC	CASSVGLMGNEQFF	TRBV9	-	-	TRBJ2-1	14
TGTGCCAGCAGCTTAGTTGTCGGGCAGCTGTATGGCTACACCTTC	CASSLVVGQLYGYTF	TRBV7-2	few	-	TRBJ1-2	15
TGCGCCAGCAGCTTAGATCTACAGGGAGACGAGCAGTACTTC	CASSLDLQGDEQYF	TRBV5-1	-	-	TRBJ2-7	14
TGTGCCAGCAGTGTTTCCGGGGCCAAAGAGACCCAGTACTTC	CASSVSGAKETQYF	TRBV6-5	-	-	TRBJ2-5	14
TGTGCCAGCAGTTTATCCCCTCCGGACGTTTGGAACTACAATGAGCAGTTCTTC	CASSLSPPDVWNYNEQFF	TRBV28	-	-	TRBJ2-1	18
TGTGCCAGCAGTGAAGGGAGTGGACGCCAAGAGACCCAGTACTTC	CASSEGSGRQETQYF	TRBV6-1	-	-	TRBJ2-5	15
TGCGCCAGCAGCCATACAGGGTACGAGCAGTACTTC	CASSHTGYEQYF	TRBV5-1	-	-	TRBJ2-7	12
TGTGCCAGCAGCGTAGCCCCGACAGGGACCTACGAGCAGTACTTC	CASSVAPTGTYEQYF	TRBV9	-	TRBD1	TRBJ2-7	15
TGCGCCAGCAGCCTCCAACTAGCGACAGATCAAGAGACCCAGTACTTC	CASSLQLATDQETQYF	TRBV5-1	-	TRBD2	TRBJ2-5	16
TGTGCCAGCAACGAAGGGACGGCTAGCAATCAGCCCCAGCATTTT	CASNEGTASNQPQHF	TRBV7-9	few	-	TRBJ1-5	15
TGTGCCAGCACCTCTACGATGGGGTACGAGCAGTACTTC	CASTSTMGYEQYF	TRBV6-5	-	-	TRBJ2-7	13
TGTGCCTTCACACTAGCCGGTGAGCAGTACTTC	CAFTLAGEQYF	TRBV30	-	-	TRBJ2-7	11
TGTGCCAGCAGCTCTCCAAGAGTCTACGAGCAGTACTTC	CASSSPRVYEQYF	TRBV11-3	-	-	TRBJ2-7	13
TGTGCCAGCAGCCTGGGACTGGCAACTAATGAAAAACTGTTTTTT	CASSLGLATNEKLFF	TRBV6-1	once	-	TRBJ1-4	15
TGTGCCAGCAGGACCACAGGGGGGGGAAACACCATATATTTT	CASRTTGGGNTIYF	TRBV28	-	TRBD1	TRBJ1-3	14
TGTGCCAGCAGTTTCTTAGGGCGGGACCGTCCGGGGACCCAGTACTTC	CASSFLGRDRPGTQYF	TRBV28	-	-	TRBJ2-5	16
TGCAGCGTTGAAGACAGGGGGATACAAGAGACCCAGTACTTC	CSVEDRGIQETQYF	TRBV29-1	-	TRBD1	TRBJ2-5	14
TGTGCCAGCACCCGCGGGACAGGGCGCACCGGGGAGCTGTTTTTT	CASTRGTGRTGELFF	TRBV7-9	-	TRBD1	TRBJ2-2	15
TGTGCCAGCAGCCCAGCACTAGATCGGCCAGATACGCAGTATTTT	CASSPALDRPDTQYF	TRBV9	-	-	TRBJ2-3	15
TGTGCCAGCAGGGGCCCGACAGGCTCTGGGGCCAACGTCCTGACTTTC	CASRGPTGSGANVLTF	TRBV28	-	-	TRBJ2-6	16
TGCGCCAGCAGCCAATTTACCCAGCTTATGAACACTGAAGCTTTCTTT	CASSQFTQLMNTEAFF	TRBV4-1	-	-	TRBJ1-1	16
TGTGCCAGCAGCTTATGGACAGACACAGATACGCAGTATTTT	CASSLWTDTDTQYF	TRBV7-2	-	-	TRBJ2-3	14
TGTGCCAGTACGGTGGGTCAGATGAACACTGAAGCTTTCTTT	CASTVGQMNTEAFF	TRBV19	-	-	TRBJ1-1	14
TGTGCCAGCAGTCCTCCGGGGGGCACAGATACGCAGTATTTT	CASSPPGGTDTQYF	TRBV7-2	few	-	TRBJ2-3	14
TGTGCCAGTACTAGCGACTACAATGAGCAGTTCTTC	CASTSDYNEQFF	TRBV19	-	-	TRBJ2-1	12
TGCGCCAGCAGCCCGCGGGTGGCTAGCACAGATACGCAGTATTTT	CASSPRVASTDTQYF	TRBV5-1	-	-	TRBJ2-3	15